The subject of this entry is one T cell receptor beta chain. This specimen includes other DNA sequences encoding the same CDR3. The data were produced by immunoSEQ multiplex PCR, yet TCRdb's version contains in-frame clones alone and is incomplete. Of 80,000 to 100,000 clones in the sample, around 85% were seen once. This specimen comes from a study of cytomegalovirus exposure and HLA in healthy donors. Study in general: In a later analysis, the 100 to 150 validation repertoires were reported to have used the same platform as the approximately 690 first-cohort repertoires.

CDR1 is SNHLY and CDR2 is FYNNEI in the germline V gene. V was pared by 6 bases and J by 1 base, with 3 bases between. The CDR3 totals 11 residues. Material: PBMCs. This receptor was identified in a woman in her 30s in good health and CMV-seronegative. The V call is TRBV2, the J call TRBJ2-5, with D hard to call. DNA for the CDR3: TGTGCCAGCAGCCTCCAAGAGACCCAGTACTTC. This codes for CASSLQETQYF.